The present entry profiles one T cell receptor (beta chain) with its context. Antigen unknown. The CDR3 length is 15 residues. Germline lookup yields CDR1 SGHTA and CDR2 FQGNSA. V was shortened by 3 bases and J by 7 bases, with 18 bases between the two germline ends. The data were obtained in a study of beta chain features in type 1 diabetes. Across the study: Patients did not differ from healthy donors in age, gender or cell yield.

Study-level points and caveats: Researchers report that Type 1 diabetes patients had moderately but significantly shorter TCRB CDR3s across all four CD4+ subsets.

The whole isolated RNA underwent reverse transcription, so sequencing captured expressed TCRB transcripts. Each sample of naive, central memory or regulatory T cells had, on average, about 3.6 million reads. The method was immunoSEQ multiplex PCR; TCRdb's version includes in-frame clones alone and lacks a portion of them. This sample yields 600,000 to 700,000 clones, of which roughly an eighth are seen a single time; around 0.12% belongs to the top ten. This sequence originates from a man in his thirties or forties with type 1 diabetes. The sequenced sample was naive CD4+ T cells from blood. V is TRBV7-2 and J is TRBJ1-2; TRBD1 might be the D (5 bases). The CDR3 nucleotides are TGTGCCAGCAGCTTCAGGTTCGTGACAGCGAGTGGCTACACCTTC. This sequence encodes CASSFRFVTASGYTF.